Below are 8 T cell receptor beta chains sequenced from a single sample in a study of cytomegalovirus exposure and HLA in healthy donors. The PCR ran on 60 Vbeta and 13 Jbeta primers. The table came from immunoSEQ multiplex PCR; TCRdb's copy has only in-frame clones and leaves some out. The sample carries over 150,000 clones, over 70% recorded once. Source material: PBMCs. The receptors come from a woman younger than 45 in good health and CMV-seropositive.

This clone was detected only once. This chain joins TRBV7-6 and TRBJ1-1, with D perhaps TRBD1 (5 bases). Trimming shortened V by 3 bases and J by 4 bases, and 15 bases separated the two germline ends. The CDR3 has 15 residues. CDR1 SGHVS and CDR2 FNYEAQ come from the germline V gene. The CDR3 DNA reads TGTGCCAGCAGCTTCGGGACTCTCTCGAGCACTGAAGCTTTCTTT. It codes for CASSFGTLSSTEAFF.

The chain has TRBV25-1 and TRBJ2-5; TRBD1 is a possible D gene (5 bases). V lost 5 bases and J 1 base, leaving 11 bases between the germline ends. Germline V lookup: CDR1 MGHDK, CDR2 SYGVNS. CDR3 length: 14 amino acids. CDR3 sequence: CASSRGQFQETQYF. DNA of the CDR3: TGTGCCAGCAGTCGAGGACAATTCCAAGAGACCCAGTACTTC.

This clone turned up a few times. The chain joins TRBV6-5 to TRBJ2-7; 7 bases are shared with TRBD2. The CDR3 has 15 amino acids. Germline V gene data show CDR1 as MNHEY and CDR2 as SVGAGI. J gave up 0 bases and V 4 bases, and 6 bases lay outside the gene matches. This chain's CDR3 is CASSSGGGFSYEQYF. The CDR3 nucleotides read TGTGCCAGCAGTTCGGGAGGAGGGTTCTCCTACGAGCAGTACTTC.

This clone was picked up one time. The CDR3 sequence: CASSGPGSGNTIYF. For the CDR3, the DNA is TGCGCCAGCAGCGGGCCAGGCTCTGGAAACACCATATATTTT. The V gene is TRBV4-1, the J gene TRBJ1-3; D remains unclear. V lost 5 bases and J 0 bases, leaving 8 bases between the germline ends. Germline lookup yields CDR1 MGHRA and CDR2 YSYEKL. This CDR3 contains 14 residues.

The CDR3 sequence is CASREAGRYNEQFF. CDR3 sequence (DNA): TGTGCCAGCAGAGAAGCGGGACGCTACAATGAGCAGTTCTTC. The chain links TRBV6-5 to TRBJ2-1; 7 bases are shared with TRBD2. The junction had 5 bases not matched to a gene; V was cut back by 6 bases and J by 3 bases. This CDR3 is 14 amino acids long. CDR1 is MNHEY, CDR2 SVGAGI, per germline.

The CDR3 DNA sequence: TGTGCCTGGAGTTCGTCGGGACTAGCCTACGAGCAGTACTTC. This sequence encodes CAWSSSGLAYEQYF. V gene TRBV30 combines with J gene TRBJ2-5, with 8 positions matching TRBD2. The end of the DNA fits TRBJ2-7 better, so the J call may be wrong. This CDR3 contains 14 residues. Germline-derived CDR1 and CDR2 are GTSNPN and SVGIG (reference sequence).

This clone was counted only a few times. Written as DNA, the CDR3 is TGTGCCATCAGTGAGGGGAGGACAAACGCAGATACGCAGTATTTT. It specifies CAISEGRTNADTQYF. J is TRBJ2-3 and V is TRBV10-3, with D possibly matching TRBD2 (6 bases). Per germline, CDR1 ENHRY and CDR2 SYGVKD. V gave up 2 bases and J gave up 4 bases, with 13 bases separating them. The CDR3 length is 15 residues.

V and J are TRBV7-9 and TRBJ1-1; D gene unclear. CDR3 length equals 12 residues. Germline V CDR1 and CDR2: SEHNR, FQNEAQ (reference sequence). The V and J ends lost 4 bases and 6 bases respectively, with 9 bases between them. The CDR3 DNA follows: TGTGCCAGCAGCTCATACATCTCTGAAGCTTTCTTT. Translating gives CASSSYISEAFF.